This T cell receptor beta chain was recovered during a study of shared clonotypes between healthy human individuals. Study information: The cohort had two women and three men, ages 18 to 49. Overall study findings and caveats: Naive subsets generally exceeded memory subsets in estimated richness.

Naive CD8 cells were CD45RO-negative, positively selected for CCR7, excluding terminally differentiated effector memory CD45RA+ cells. A word on this clone: Its specificity is unknown.

Per sorted-subset replicate PCR, input was around 200 ng DNA, representing roughly 29,000 T cell genomes. Using immunoSEQ multiplex PCR, the repertoire was profiled, and TCRdb retains in-frame clones only, with some absent. The sample shows around 1.9 million clones, 85% to 95% of them seen only once. The sequence was collected from a man aged 18 to 29 in good health. Some clones in this sample may be carry-over from other donors' samples. The sample consisted of naive CD8+ T cells from PBMCs.

The CDR3 region is CASSRTKLVSDTQYF. The CDR3 bases are TGTGCCAGCAGCCGGACTAAACTAGTCTCAGATACGCAGTATTTT. This chain uses TRBV5-4 with TRBJ2-3, with D perhaps matching TRBD2 (6 bases). The V and J ends lost 4 bases and 4 bases respectively, with 16 bases between them. This CDR3 region has 15 residues. Germline CDR1 SGHNT, CDR2 YYREEE (reference sequence).